The text below deals with one T cell receptor beta chain. Its target is not known. The data belong to a study of blood T cells in healthy people across ages. Study-wide points: More naive CD4+ cells and higher diversity were found in long-lived than in aged donors. Higher naive T cell percentage went strongly together with higher TCR beta diversity. Because donor CMV status was unknown, expanded clonotype changes were possibly confounded.

Combining a sample-barcoded 5' primer with a J-beta primer mix, a second PCR ran for 7 to 11 cycles. TCRdb ran MiXCR on the 5' RACE reads and lists one entry per CDR3 protein. The profile shows approximately 290,000 distinct CDR3 sequences, around 30% of them singletons. Trimming pared 1 base from V and 4 bases from J, leaving 3 bases between. Germline V gene data show CDR1 as SEHNR and CDR2 as FQNEAQ (reference sequence). The CDR3 is 12 residues long. This sequence was found in a woman aged 70 to 79 in good health. The chain links TRBV7-9 to TRBJ2-3, with unresolved D. Sequencing used blood. CDR3 loop: CASSLVADTQYF. The CDR3 region has the DNA TGTGCCAGCAGCTTAGTGGCAGATACGCAGTATTTT.